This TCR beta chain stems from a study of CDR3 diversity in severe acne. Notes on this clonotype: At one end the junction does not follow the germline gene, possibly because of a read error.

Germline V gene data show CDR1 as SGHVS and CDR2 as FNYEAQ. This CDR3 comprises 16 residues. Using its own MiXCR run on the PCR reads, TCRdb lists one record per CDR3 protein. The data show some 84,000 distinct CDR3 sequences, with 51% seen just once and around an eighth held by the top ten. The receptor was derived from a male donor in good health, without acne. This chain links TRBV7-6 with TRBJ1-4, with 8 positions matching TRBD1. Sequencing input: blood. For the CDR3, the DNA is TGCGCCAGCAGCTTGGACCAGGGGGCGTACTTTGAGAAACTGTTTTTT. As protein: CASSLDQGAYFEKLFF.